This TCR beta chain was identified in a study of blood T cell repertoires in COVID-19. Whole-study context: There were acute and convalescent COVID-19 samples, and they came from the United States, Italy and Spain. T cells, B-cell-depleted T cells, or PBMCs provided the cDNA or gDNA that served as material.

The V gene lost 6 bases and the J gene lost 7 bases, with 15 bases spanning the gap. There are 14 residues in the CDR3. Per germline, CDR1 MNHEY and CDR2 SVGEGT. As originally analysed: Amplified reference gene primers provided the basis for estimating nucleated cell counts. The assay was immunoSEQ multiplex PCR, and TCRdb's table has in-frame clones only and misses some. V and J calls and clone size are as listed in that table; D and trimming were resolved from the DNA. The data contain 200,000 to 250,000 clones, approximately 81% of them seen just once; the ten biggest clones take up less than 20%.

The chain joins TRBV6-2 or TRBV6-3 to TRBJ2-2; D may be TRBD1 (5 bases). The TCR was taken from a man aged 25-45 years with active or convalescent COVID-19. The sequenced sample was peripheral blood. The CDR3 region has the DNA TGTGCCAGCAGCCCAAAGACAGAGGTCGGGGAGCTGTTTTTT. Amino acids: CASSPKTEVGELFF.